Listed here are 24 T cell receptor beta chains from one sample, sequenced in a study of blood T cell repertoires in COVID-19. TCRdb keeps only in-frame clones here, not all; method: immunoSEQ multiplex PCR. Of 150,000 or so clones listed, roughly 85% are singletons. Input material: peripheral blood. These receptors were taken from a woman in her forties or fifties with COVID-19, enrolled during active disease.

This chain links TRBV9 with TRBJ1-1, with D maybe TRBD1 (5 bases). Germline assignment: CDR1 SGDLS and CDR2 YYNGEE. V shed 4 bases and J shed 3 bases, with 13 bases lying between them. CDR3 length: 14 amino acids. The CDR3 is CASSQGGGYTEAFF. CDR3 DNA: TGTGCCAGCAGCCAAGGCGGGGGTTACACTGAAGCTTTCTTT.

A single count supports this clone. The gene calls are TRBV24-1 and TRBJ2-7, with D possibly being TRBD2 (7 bases). The germline CDR1 and CDR2 sequences are KGHDR and SFDVKD. The CDR3 loop spans 12 amino acids. V was pared by 6 bases and J by 10 bases, with 15 bases between. CDR3 amino acids: CATSNPGGPQYF. The CDR3, as DNA: TGTGCCACCAGTAACCCGGGGGGCCCTCAGTACTTC.

The rearrangement uses TRBV7-6 and TRBJ2-1; a weak D match, TRBD1 (6 bases). Trimming stripped 1 base from V and 7 bases from J, with 20 bases between. Germline CDR1 and CDR2: SGHVS and FNYEAQ. This CDR3 spans 17 amino acids. The CDR3 bases are TGTGCCAGCAGCTTAGAGGGGGTTTCGACAGCGAATAATGAGCAGTTCTTC. Protein product: CASSLEGVSTANNEQFF.

This chain joins TRBV18 and TRBJ1-4; D gene unclear. The CDR3 loop spans 15 amino acids. Trimming pared 3 bases from V and 8 bases from J, leaving 16 bases between. Germline CDR1 is KGHSH and CDR2 is LQKENI. This CDR3 is CASSPPSREGEKLFF. The CDR3 DNA reads TGTGCCAGCTCACCTCCCTCCCGGGAGGGCGAAAAACTGTTTTTT. Together with reference TRBV18 and TRBJ1-4, the CDR3 gives the full variable domain: NAGVMQNPRHLVRRRGQEARLRCSPMKGHSHVYWYRQLPEEGLKFMVYLQKENIIDESGMPKERFSAEFPKEGPSILRIQQVVRGDSAAYFCASSPPSREGEKLFFGSGTQLSVL.

The chain carries TRBV11-2 and TRBJ2-2, with 9 bases aligning to TRBD2. The CDR3 is made up of 15 amino acids. The germline gives CDR1 SGHAT, CDR2 FQNNGV. The V gene end was trimmed by 8 bases and the J gene end by 3 bases; junction bases not matched to a gene: 7. CDR3 sequence (DNA): TGTGCCAGCGGCGGACTAGCGATTGACACCGGGGAGCTGTTTTTT. It yields the protein CASGGLAIDTGELFF.

The chain carries TRBV18 and TRBJ2-5, with 10 positions matching TRBD1. V lost 1 base, J lost 4 bases, and 6 bases stayed unmatched. The germline gives CDR1 KGHSH, CDR2 LQKENI. CDR3 length: 16 amino acids. The CDR3 coding sequence is TGTGCCAGCTCACCACAAGGACAGGGGGGAAGAGAGACCCAGTACTTC. Protein product: CASSPQGQGGRETQYF.

The rearrangement uses TRBV9 and TRBJ1-6; tentatively, D is TRBD1 (5 bases). CDR1 and CDR2 from the germline V gene are SGDLS and YYNGEE. The CDR3 sequence is 15 residues long. Trimming pared 0 bases from V and 7 bases from J, leaving 11 bases between. The CDR3 protein is CASSVASGGNSPLHF. In DNA form, the CDR3 reads TGTGCCAGCAGCGTAGCGTCTGGGGGGAATTCACCCCTCCACTTT.

The rearrangement links TRBV7-9 to TRBJ2-5; D is possibly TRBD2 (6 bases). Between the trimmed V and J ends, which lost 3 bases and 4 bases, there was a span of 9 bases. The CDR3 has 13 residues. Germline assignment: CDR1 SEHNR and CDR2 FQNEAQ (reference sequence). CDR3: CASSFGGSETQYF. DNA of the CDR3: TGTGCCAGCAGCTTTGGGGGGTCAGAGACCCAGTACTTC.

The chain employs TRBV29-1 and TRBJ2-3; TRBD2 aligns across 8 bases. Losses at the gene ends were 6 bases for V and 4 bases for J; bases not matched to a gene: 9. The CDR3 is 14 amino acids. Germline values: CDR1 SQVTM, CDR2 ANQGSEA. CDR3 amino acids: CSVGLAEMADTQYF. CDR3 nucleotides: TGCAGCGTCGGACTAGCCGAGATGGCAGATACGCAGTATTTT.

This clone came up once. V gene TRBV5-1 combines with J gene TRBJ2-1; D call uncertain. The germline V and J ends were trimmed by 1 base and 0 bases, with 17 bases remaining between them. The germline gives CDR1 SGHRS, CDR2 YFSETQ. The length of the CDR3 is 18 residues. The CDR3 nucleotides are TGCGCCAGCAGCTTGCCTATTGAGAGGCCTAGCTCCTACAATGAGCAGTTCTTC. Its translation: CASSLPIERPSSYNEQFF. The full variable domain, in which reference TRBV5-1 and TRBJ2-1 provide the parts outside the CDR3, is KAGVTQTPRYLIKTRGQQVTLSCSPISGHRSVSWYQQTPGQGLQFLFEYFSETQRNKGNFPGRFSGRQFSNSRSEMNVSTLELGDSALYLCASSLPIERPSSYNEQFFGPGTRLTVL.

The chain employs TRBV27 and TRBJ2-7; 7 bases line up with TRBD2. Germline-derived CDR1 and CDR2 are MNHEY and SMNVEV (reference sequence). CDR3 length: 12 amino acids. The junction had 5 bases not matched to a gene; V was cut back by 6 bases and J by 6 bases. The CDR3 sequence is CASRGGRGEQYF. In DNA, the CDR3 is TGTGCCAGCAGGGGGGGGAGGGGCGAGCAGTACTTC.

The J gene is TRBJ2-7, the V gene TRBV3-1 (or the pseudogene TRBV3-2); maybe TRBD2 (5 bases). This CDR3 region has 13 residues. The germline CDR1 and CDR2 sequences are LGHDT and YNNKEL (reference sequence). V was trimmed by 4 bases and J by 6 bases, leaving 13 bases between them. Here the CDR3 DNA reads TGTGCCAGCAGCCTAACCGGGGTCCCCGAGCAGTACTTC. It yields the protein CASSLTGVPEQYF.

The V gene is TRBV6-5, the J gene TRBJ1-1, with 8 bases lining up with TRBD1. The CDR3 extends over 14 amino acids. Germline V gene sequence: CDR1 MNHEY, CDR2 SVGAGI. Trimming cost V 6 bases and J 0 bases; bases outside gene matches: 3. The CDR3 sequence: CASSQDRVNTEAFF. The CDR3 nucleotides are TGTGCCAGCAGCCAGGACAGGGTGAACACTGAAGCTTTCTTT.

The V gene is TRBV12-1, the J gene TRBJ2-7; the table's TRBD2 call for D was not verified on the DNA. TRBV12-1 is flagged as a pseudogene. The CDR3 runs to 9 residues. This CDR3 is CAADYEQYF. CDR3 DNA: TGTGCCGCGGACTACGAGCAGTACTTC.

The chain links TRBV7-3 to TRBJ1-1; TRBD1 matches at 8 bases. Germline trimming cut 5 bases from V and 10 bases from J; bases unmatched to any gene: 9. The CDR3 has 13 amino acids. The germline V gene encodes CDR1 SGHTA and CDR2 FQGTGA. CDR3 nucleotides: TGTGCCAGCAGCCCTGGCGGGACAGGAGCAGCTTTCTTT. Its protein is CASSPGGTGAAFF.

The table lists this clone with a count of one. The rearrangement joins TRBV19 to TRBJ2-5, with D tentatively TRBD2 (6 bases). There are 13 residues in the CDR3. V was pared by 3 bases and J by 5 bases, with 10 bases between. Germline V gene data show CDR1 as LNHDA and CDR2 as SQIVND (reference sequence). The CDR3 sequence is CASSMGRGETQYF. CDR3 coding DNA: TGTGCCAGTAGTATGGGTCGGGGGGAGACCCAGTACTTC.

The chain uses TRBV19 and TRBJ1-2, with 7 positions matching TRBD1. Germline V CDR1 and CDR2: LNHDA, SQIVND (reference sequence). Trimming cost V 5 bases and J 7 bases; bases outside gene matches: 10. There are 14 residues in the CDR3. The DNA for the CDR3 is TGTGCCAGTAGTGAGGACAGGTTGTCTGGTGGCTACACCTTC. Translating gives CASSEDRLSGGYTF.

The rearrangement links TRBV7-6 to TRBJ2-2, with 7 bases fitting TRBD2. Germline CDR1 and CDR2: SGHVS and FNYEAQ. The CDR3 has 17 amino acids. After removal of 0 bases from V and 4 bases from J, the junction contained 8 bases not matched to a gene. CDR3 sequence (DNA): TGTGCCAGCAGCTTAGCGCGCTGGGTAGCGGGCACCGGGGAGCTGTTTTTT. Translated: CASSLARWVAGTGELFF.

The chain is built from TRBV4-1 and TRBJ2-5; 14 nucleotides match TRBD2. Germline V CDR1 and CDR2: MGHRA, YSYEKL. The junction had 5 bases not matched to a gene; V was cut back by 4 bases and J by 1 base. The CDR3 runs 17 residues. The DNA for the CDR3 is TGCGCCAGCAGCCCCGGGACTAGCGGGGGAATCCAAGAGACCCAGTACTTC. This gives the protein CASSPGTSGGIQETQYF.

The rearrangement links TRBV19 to TRBJ1-1; TRBD1 is a possible D gene (5 bases). Trimming pared 11 bases from V and 4 bases from J, leaving 23 bases between. CDR1 and CDR2 (germline): LNHDA, SQIVND (reference sequence). The CDR3 sequence is 15 residues long. The CDR3 nucleotides read TGTGCCGCTTCCGGGGGAGGTCTACCTGGCACTGAAGCTTTCTTT. As protein: CAASGGGLPGTEAFF.

The chain couples TRBV7-9 to TRBJ1-4, with D perhaps TRBD1 (6 bases). In germline, CDR1 is SEHNR, CDR2 FQNEAQ (reference sequence). This CDR3 comprises 14 residues. V was pared by 5 bases and J by 8 bases, with 15 bases between. CDR3 region: CASSKQGTLEKLFF. CDR3 nucleotide sequence: TGTGCCAGCAGCAAGCAAGGGACATTAGAAAAACTGTTTTTT.

V is TRBV9 and J is TRBJ2-7; the D gene is possibly TRBD1 (7 bases). Per germline, CDR1 SGDLS and CDR2 YYNGEE. The ends were cut back, 4 bases at V and 3 bases at J, with 17 bases in the middle. The CDR3 sequence is 15 residues long. CDR3 in amino acids: CASSTPRQGGYEQYF. Here the CDR3 DNA reads TGTGCCAGCAGCACCCCAAGACAGGGAGGCTACGAGCAGTACTTC.

This clone was seen just once. The V call is TRBV6-2 or TRBV6-3, the J call TRBJ1-5; D remains ambiguous. The CDR3 totals 16 residues. Germline V gene data show CDR1 as MNHEY and CDR2 as SVGEGT. Deletions cut 2 bases from V and 2 bases from J, with 13 bases between. CDR3 sequence reads: CASSYRGPGGNQPQHF. The CDR3, as DNA: TGTGCCAGCAGTTACCGAGGCCCCGGTGGCAATCAGCCCCAGCATTTT.

The chain employs TRBV11-3 and TRBJ1-1; no reliable D call. Germline lookup yields CDR1 SGHNT and CDR2 YENEEA. V was cut by 0 bases and J by 1 base, with 12 bases left in between. This CDR3 region has 16 residues. This CDR3 reads CASSLDLRLTNTEAFF. In nucleotides, the CDR3 is TGTGCCAGCAGCTTAGATTTGAGACTCACGAACACTGAAGCTTTCTTT.